The subject of this entry is one T cell receptor (beta chain). Stage II-IVA oral cavity squamous cell carcinoma was new and untreated by systemic or radiation therapy. These oral cavity squamous cell carcinomas were HPV-negative and locally advanced. This entry comes from a study of neoadjuvant anti-PD-1 for oral cavity cancer. Study summary: Before surgery, most patients got three to four biweekly 3 mg/kg nivolumab doses.

Germline V lookup: CDR1 SGHNT, CDR2 YYREEE (reference sequence). Trimming at V came to 4 bases and at J to 2 bases, leaving 8 bases not matched to a gene. This CDR3 contains 16 residues. Assay: immunoSEQ multiplex PCR; the TCRdb copy retains only in-frame clones and omits some. The repertoire consists of around 81,000 clones, with 84% occurring once and the leading ten covering about 3.1%. The TCR was taken from a person aged 40-85 years with oral cavity squamous cell carcinoma. The sample consisted of PBMCs, taken before nivolumab (anti-PD-1) treatment. The chain combines TRBV5-4 with TRBJ2-3, with 9 bases identical to TRBD1. The CDR3 sequence is CASSHPGQGNTDTQYF. CDR3 sequence (DNA): TGTGCCAGCAGCCATCCGGGACAGGGTAACACAGATACGCAGTATTTT.